The present T cell receptor beta chain was sequenced within a study of blood T cell repertoires in COVID-19. CDR3 size: 15 residues. The V and J ends lost 7 bases and 5 bases, in that order; junction bases with no gene match: 9. Germline loops: CDR1 MDHEN, CDR2 SYDVKM. In the authors' methods: Quantification of nucleated cells was approximated via reference gene primer amplification. Measured with immunoSEQ multiplex PCR; TCRdb has only the in-frame clones, and not every one. D and trimming were read from the DNA, whereas the V and J calls and clone size are those reported in that table. The sample records fewer than 80,000 clones, 79% being singletons. This clone has only a few counts.

The TCR comes from a woman aged 80 or over with active or convalescent COVID-19. The sample comprised peripheral blood. This chain connects TRBV28 to TRBJ2-7; 12 nucleotides align to TRBD1. The CDR3 sequence is CASNLGDRGRNEQYF. The CDR3, as DNA: TGTGCCAGCAATCTGGGGGACAGGGGGCGAAACGAGCAGTACTTC.